This TCR beta chain was recovered during a study of blood T cell repertoires in COVID-19 (dated by TCRdb to 2019 to 2021). For context, the study as a whole: Samples from collaborators originated in the United States, Italy and Spain and spanned both the acute and convalescent phases of COVID-19. Samples came from the ongoing ImmuneRACE study (first 160 participants) plus 1,254 subjects from 6 global collaborators. Where HLA class I and class II types were available, the types were taken from metadata supplied by the sample provider, not from assay-based typing. Deeply sampled blood TCRbeta repertoires from subjects exposed to, actively infected with, or recovered from COVID-19 were included in the dataset. The repertoires were released in a freely available public database intended as a resource for research on the immune response to SARS-CoV-2. The prospective study material was composed of cDNA or gDNA derived from T cells, B-cell-depleted T cells, or PBMCs. A de-identified subject ID, COVID-19 status, age in years and sex were almost always included in the sample metadata.

One collaborating source in Seattle enrolled patients while the patients were actively infected and followed the patients over time throughout the course of disease. Whole blood was collected in K2EDTA tubes by collaborating institutions according to the institutions' own protocols. For TCRbeta analysis, collaborators shipped samples in one of three forms: frozen whole blood, isolated PBMCs, or DNA extracted from either of those sample types. With regard to this clone: No cognate antigen has been identified for it. No much larger clone is present one base from it, and per-base qualities are unavailable.

TCRbeta CDR3 regions were amplified from genomic DNA by means of the immunoSEQ Assay, a bias-controlled multiplex PCR. As for how the authors treated the data: Nucleated cell counts per sample were estimated from amplification of reference gene primers within the assay. Sequence reads were collapsed and filtered to measure the absolute abundance of every unique TCRbeta CDR3 rearrangement. For each sample, productive Simpson clonality was calculated by taking the square root of Simpson's diversity index across productive rearrangements. TCRdb retrieved this table from immuneACCESS and kept in-frame rearrangements only. Not all clones are present; in checked studies, unresolved V genes account for under half, and no reason is known for the remainder. V, J and clone size are those of that table, while D and trimming were read from the DNA. The table for this sample lists about 170,000 clones; around 84% of them were counted only once. The ten largest clones add up to around 2.5% of the sample.

Including cysteine and phenylalanine, the CDR3 has 13 amino acids. Just CDR3 DNA is preserved here, 39 bases in frame from base 1. V loses 4 bases, J loses 5 bases, and the germline ends lie 11 bases apart. The CDR1 and CDR2 encoded by the germline V gene are MNHEY and SVGEGT. Broader findings and caveats from the paper: Clinical and demographic metadata were provided uncurated, with the amount varying by source and participant.

Sequencing used peripheral blood. The receptor was isolated from a woman aged 80 or older with COVID-19, enrolled during active disease. In this chain, TRBV6-2 or TRBV6-3 is recombined with TRBJ1-1; tentative D gene TRBD1, with 5 bases matching. The nucleotides are TGTGCCAGCAGTTCTGTTCAGGGAACTGAAGCTTTCTTT. The encoded protein is CASSSVQGTEAFF.